This T cell receptor (beta chain) is from a study of blood T cell repertoires in COVID-19 (dated by TCRdb to about 2020). At the level of the whole study: Collaborator samples came from the United States, Italy and Spain and covered acute and convalescent phases of COVID-19. The prospective study material was composed of cDNA or gDNA derived from T cells, B-cell-depleted T cells, or PBMCs. Deeply sampled blood TCRbeta repertoires from subjects exposed to, actively infected with, or recovered from COVID-19 were included in the dataset. The repertoires were released in a freely available public database intended as a resource for research on the immune response to SARS-CoV-2. Samples came from the ongoing ImmuneRACE study (first 160 participants) plus 1,254 subjects from 6 global collaborators. The sample metadata nearly always contained a de-identified subject ID, COVID-19 status, age in years and sex. HLA class I and class II types, where available, came from metadata supplied by the sample provider rather than from assay-based typing. Overall results and qualifications from the work: Clinical and demographic metadata were provided uncurated, with the amount varying by source and participant.

Enrolling through a virtual design, the prospective study's participants ranged in age from roughly 18 to 95 years and lived across 20 to 25 United States geographic areas. In the prospective study, participants were assigned to cohorts based on the clinical history participants reported in a screening survey and a study questionnaire. ImmuneRACE Cohort 3 recovered participants were defined by two consecutive negative NP/OP PCR tests, healthcare professional clearance, or symptom resolution. Each participant in the prospective study had whole blood, serum and a nasopharyngeal or oropharyngeal swab collected by mobile phlebotomists. Additional blood draws and questionnaires over a 2-month period could optionally be provided by prospective study participants. Before DNA extraction, blood samples from the prospective study were shipped at room temperature or frozen. TCRbeta CDR3 regions were amplified from genomic DNA using the immunoSEQ Assay, a bias-controlled multiplex PCR. The authors' analysis ran thus. Nucleated cell counts per sample were estimated from amplification of reference gene primers within the assay. To quantify the absolute abundance of each unique TCRbeta CDR3 rearrangement, sequence reads were collapsed and filtered. For each sample, productive Simpson clonality was calculated as the square root of Simpson's diversity index over productive rearrangements. Not all clones reach the TCRdb copy of this immuneACCESS table, which keeps in-frame sequences only. Checked studies attribute under half of the gap to unresolved V genes and leave the rest unexplained. V and J calls and clone size are copied from that table; D and trimming were computed from the DNA. For this sample there are some 400,000 clones; more than 70% appear just once. The top ten constitute 1% to 1.5% of the sample.

Concerning this clone: The specificity of this receptor is unknown. Base-call qualities are not available, and no considerably larger clone is one nucleotide away.

The CDR3 holds 13 amino acids from the cysteine to the phenylalanine. Here the CDR3 DNA is all that survives: 39 bases in frame from base 1. The V end loses 5 bases and the J end loses 1 base, and a stretch of 7 bases separates them. The germline V gene (reference sequence) specifies PRHDT as CDR1 and FYEKMQ as CDR2. This TCR derives from a man aged 25-45 years who had recovered from COVID-19. The receptor chain draws on TRBV13 and TRBJ2-3, with the identity of the D gene unclear. The sequenced sample was PBMCs or T cells enriched from blood (not recorded which). This receptor carries the CDR3 CASSAIGTDTQYF. The DNA sequence is TGTGCCAGCAGCGCTATTGGCACAGATACGCAGTATTTT.